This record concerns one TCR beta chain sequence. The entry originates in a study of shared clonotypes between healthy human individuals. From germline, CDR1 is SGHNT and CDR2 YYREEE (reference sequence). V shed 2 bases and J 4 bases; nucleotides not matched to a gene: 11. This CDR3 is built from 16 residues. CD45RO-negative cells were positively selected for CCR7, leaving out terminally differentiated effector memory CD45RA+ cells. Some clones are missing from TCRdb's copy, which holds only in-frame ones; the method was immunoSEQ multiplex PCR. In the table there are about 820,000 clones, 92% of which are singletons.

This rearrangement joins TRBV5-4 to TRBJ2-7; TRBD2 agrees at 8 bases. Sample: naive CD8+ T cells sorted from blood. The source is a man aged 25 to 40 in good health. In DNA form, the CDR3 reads TGTGCCAGCAGCTTAGAGGCCGGGACTAGTTTTTACGAGCAGTACTTC. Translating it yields CASSLEAGTSFYEQYF. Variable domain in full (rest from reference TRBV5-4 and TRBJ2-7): ETGVTQSPTHLIKTRGQQVTLRCSSQSGHNTVSWYQQALGQGPQFIFQYYREEENGRGNFPPRFSGLQFPNYSSELNVNALELDDSALYLCASSLEAGTSFYEQYFGPGTRLTVT.